This T cell receptor (beta chain) was captured by sequencing in a study of Ad26.COV2.S vaccination and SARS-CoV-2 variants. On the study more broadly: Intramuscular Ad26.COV2.S doses were given once or twice, 56 days apart.

The repertoire was sequenced with immunoSEQ multiplex PCR; TCRdb's copy has only in-frame clones and lacks some. Of about 440,000 clones in the sample, 87% are singletons; the top ten hold around 13%. Study-wide findings and caveats: Once vaccination had occurred, spike-specific CD8+ and CD4+ T cell responses reportedly showed substantial breadth.

This clone was seen a few times. The antigen is undetermined. The junction differs from germline at one of its ends, possibly a read error. The treatment here: around 19 received Ad26.COV2.S at low or high dose, single or two shots; several received placebo; per-sample allocation not given. Specimen acquisition occurred on day 63 following the initial vaccine or placebo injection. There are 12 residues in the CDR3. Germline V gene data show CDR1 as MDHEN and CDR2 as SYDVKM. V usage is TRBV28 and J usage is TRBJ1-5, with no clear D. This clonotype was obtained from a person aged 18-60 years who received the Ad26.COV2.S COVID-19 vaccine or a placebo. The material was peripheral blood, obtained in a trial of Ad26.COV2.S vaccine versus placebo. For the CDR3, the DNA is TGTGCCAGCACCCCGAACCCGCGGACTATCATCTTT. Translating gives CASTPNPRTIIF.